The 16 T cell receptor beta chains reported below all come from one sample, sequenced in a study of monozygotic twins with cystic fibrosis. Sequencing used immunoSEQ multiplex PCR; TCRdb keeps in-frame clones, though not all of them. The table lists 15,000 to 20,000 clones, around 96% of them singletons. The specimen sequenced was blood. The receptors were gathered from a girl aged 2 to 9 with cystic fibrosis.

Only one count was recorded for this clone. V is TRBV29-1 and J is TRBJ1-4, with TRBD1 matching over 8 bases. Trimming cost V 7 bases and J 5 bases; bases outside gene matches: 6. CDR3 length: 13 amino acids. The germline V gene has CDR1 SQVTM and CDR2 ANQGSEA. CDR3 coding DNA: TGCAGCGCTGCGGACAGGGCAAATGAAAAACTGTTTTTT. This translates into CSAADRANEKLFF. Variable domain in full (rest from reference TRBV29-1 and TRBJ1-4): SAVISQKPSRDICQRGTSLTIQCQVDSQVTMMFWYRQQPGQSLTLIATANQGSEATYESGFVIDKFPISRPNLTFSTLTVSNMSPEDSSIYLCSAADRANEKLFFGSGTQLSVL.

The genes are TRBV11-2 and TRBJ2-3, with D possibly matching TRBD2 (6 bases). Germline-derived CDR1 and CDR2 are SGHAT and FQNNGV. Deletions cut 5 bases from V and 2 bases from J, with 11 bases between. The CDR3 is 14 amino acids. CDR3 amino acids: CASSPGLLTDTQYF. As DNA, the CDR3 is TGTGCCAGCAGCCCAGGACTACTCACAGATACGCAGTATTTT.

CDR3 in amino acids: CASSPLRIRLGAFF. Here the CDR3 DNA reads TGTGCCAGTAGTCCCCTGCGGATTCGGTTAGGGGCTTTCTTT. The rearrangement links TRBV19 to TRBJ1-1; D is ambiguous. This CDR3 has 14 residues. CDR1 and CDR2 from the germline V gene are LNHDA and SQIVND (reference sequence). The ends were cut back, 5 bases at V and 11 bases at J, with 21 bases in the middle.

Only one count was recorded for this clone. The chain joins TRBV4-3 to TRBJ2-3; the match to TRBD2 covers 7 bases. Germline-derived CDR1 and CDR2 are LGHNA and YSLEER. The CDR3 spans 17 residues. The trim removed 0 bases at V and 0 bases at J, leaving 6 bases unmatched. The CDR3 region has the DNA TGCGCCAGCAGCCAAGACCGGGAGGCTAGCAGCACAGATACGCAGTATTTT. Residues: CASSQDREASSTDTQYF.

Only one count was recorded for this clone. This rearrangement joins TRBV29-1 to TRBJ2-5, with D tentatively TRBD2 (5 bases). The CDR3 spans 12 residues. Looked up from germline, CDR1 is SQVTM and CDR2 is ANQGSEA. The CDR3 DNA reads as TGCAGTGGCTCGGGGAGCCAAGAGACCCAGTACTTC. This codes for CSGSGSQETQYF.

This chain joins TRBV11-3 and TRBJ2-1; 10 bases map to TRBD1. Germline assignment: CDR1 SGHNT and CDR2 YENEEA. CDR3 length: 16 residues. V lost 2 bases and J lost 5; bases outside the gene matches: 6. CDR3 region: CASSLNDRGLDNEQFF. CDR3 nucleotide sequence: TGTGCCAGCAGCTTAAACGACAGGGGGCTTGACAATGAGCAGTTCTTC.

V usage is TRBV30 and J usage is TRBJ1-2; D unclear. The CDR3 runs 15 residues. Trimming took 0 bases from V and 3 from J, leaving 14 bases between them. Germline lookup yields CDR1 GTSNPN and CDR2 SVGIG (reference sequence). In nucleotides, the CDR3 is TGTGCCTGGAGTGTTGGCCAGAAGGTAGACTATGGCTACACCTTC. Its protein product is CAWSVGQKVDYGYTF.

The rearrangement joins TRBV18 to TRBJ2-1, with a weak D call TRBD1 (7 bases). Trimming left V 1 base short and J 5 bases short, with 15 bases between. CDR3 length: 16 amino acids. The germline V gene encodes CDR1 KGHSH and CDR2 LQKENI. Written as DNA, the CDR3 is TGTGCCAGCTCACCACGCCAGGGGGGCATCCACAATGAGCAGTTCTTC. Translating it yields CASSPRQGGIHNEQFF.

The genes are TRBV4-3 and TRBJ1-3; unclear D gene. Germline lookup yields CDR1 LGHNA and CDR2 YSLEER. The CDR3 runs to 15 residues. Trimming cost V 2 bases and J 0 bases, with 8 bases left between them. The CDR3, as DNA: TGCGCCAGCAGCCAAATCCCGGACTCTGGAAACACCATATATTTT. Protein: CASSQIPDSGNTIYF.

The chain couples TRBV6-6 to TRBJ2-3, with TRBD2 matching over 15 bases. The trim removed 8 bases at V and 2 bases at J, leaving 2 bases unmatched. CDR1 and CDR2 (germline): MNHNY, SVGAGI (reference sequence). This CDR3 contains 15 residues. The CDR3 nucleotides are TGTGCCAGCGGGACTAGCGGGGGGTACACAGATACGCAGTATTTT. It yields the protein CASGTSGGYTDTQYF.

The rearrangement uses TRBV2 and TRBJ2-7, with D unclear. The CDR3 runs 13 residues. V was pared by 6 bases and J by 4 bases, with 13 bases between. Looked up from germline, CDR1 is SNHLY and CDR2 is FYNNEI. CDR3 coding DNA: TGTGCCAGCAGCGTCCAAACAGCGTACGAGCAGTACTTC. It specifies CASSVQTAYEQYF. The full variable domain, rest sourced from reference TRBV2 and TRBJ2-7, is EPEVTQTPSHQVTQMGQEVILRCVPISNHLYFYWYRQILGQKVEFLVSFYNNEISEKSEIFDDQFSVERPDGSNFTLKIRSTKLEDSAMYFCASSVQTAYEQYFGPGTRLTVT.

The gene calls are TRBV5-8 and TRBJ1-2; 8 bases map to TRBD1. The CDR3 totals 13 residues. Looked up from germline, CDR1 is SGHTS and CDR2 is YDEGEE. Trimming removed 4 bases from V and 4 bases from J; junction bases left unmatched: 3. CDR3: CASSADRGYGYTF. For the CDR3, the DNA is TGTGCCAGCAGCGCAGACAGGGGCTATGGCTACACCTTC.

Only one count was recorded for this clone. J is TRBJ2-7 and V is TRBV28; 8 nucleotides align to TRBD2. The CDR3 loop spans 15 amino acids. Germline V gene sequence: CDR1 MDHEN, CDR2 SYDVKM. J gave up 6 bases and V 1 base, and 8 bases lay outside the gene matches. CDR3 DNA: TGTGCCAGCAGTTTATCCGGGACTAGAGCTTCCGAGCAGTACTTC. Translated: CASSLSGTRASEQYF.

This rearrangement joins TRBV18 to TRBJ1-3; a possible D gene is TRBD1 (6 bases). V lost 4 bases, J lost 2 bases, and 12 bases lay in between. Germline values: CDR1 KGHSH, CDR2 LQKENI. The CDR3 covers 15 residues. This chain's CDR3 is CASSLQGTAGNTIYF. CDR3 coding DNA: TGTGCCAGCTCACTACAGGGCACCGCTGGAAACACCATATATTTT.

V is TRBV7-2 and J is TRBJ2-7; D unresolved. The CDR3 spans 12 residues. The V and J ends lost 3 bases and 9 bases respectively, with 12 bases between them. Looked up from germline, CDR1 is SGHTA and CDR2 is FQGNSA. The CDR3 DNA follows: TGTGCCAGCAGCTTGGAACAGTTGAGGCAGTACTTC. It specifies CASSLEQLRQYF.

The chain recombines TRBV5-6 with TRBJ2-7; possible D gene TRBD2, 6 bases. Germline values: CDR1 SGHDT, CDR2 YYEEEE. This CDR3 is 14 amino acids long. The V and J ends lost 2 bases and 4 bases respectively, with 13 bases between them. The CDR3 bases are TGTGCCAGCAGCTTAGGAGGGGCCCGTTACGAGCAGTACTTC. Translating gives CASSLGGARYEQYF.